The 28 T cell receptor beta chains presented below share a single source sample, sequenced in a study of blood T cell repertoires in COVID-19. TCRdb's table, derived via immunoSEQ multiplex PCR, lists solely in-frame clones and lacks some. Of roughly 40,000 clones listed, 90% to 95% are singletons. Material: peripheral blood. All receptors come from a man aged 45-60 years with COVID-19, enrolled during active disease.

This rearrangement joins TRBV6-5 to TRBJ2-5, with 11 bases matching TRBD2. The CDR3 is 14 residues long. Germline-derived CDR1 and CDR2 are MNHEY and SVGAGI. V lost 5 bases, J lost 5 bases, and 4 bases stayed unmatched. The CDR3 here is CASSTGLAVETQYF. The CDR3, as DNA: TGTGCCAGCAGTACGGGACTAGCGGTGGAGACCCAGTACTTC.

V gene TRBV27 combines with J gene TRBJ2-3, with TRBD1 matching 9 bases. The V and J ends lost 7 bases and 0 bases, in that order; junction bases with no gene match: 5. The CDR3 extends over 15 amino acids. Germline-derived CDR1 and CDR2 are MNHEY and SMNVEV (reference sequence). CDR3 protein: CASIPTGGSTDTQYF. Written as DNA, the CDR3 is TGTGCCAGCATCCCCACAGGGGGCAGCACAGATACGCAGTATTTT.

The chain carries TRBV5-1 and TRBJ1-1, with D maybe TRBD1 (5 bases). The CDR3 is 13 residues long. Trimming pared 0 bases from V and 3 bases from J, leaving 6 bases between. Germline lookup yields CDR1 SGHRS and CDR2 YFSETQ. The CDR3 DNA reads as TGCGCCAGCAGCTTGGCAGGGTACACTGAAGCTTTCTTT. Translation gives CASSLAGYTEAFF. The full variable domain, in which reference TRBV5-1 and TRBJ1-1 provide the parts outside the CDR3, is KAGVTQTPRYLIKTRGQQVTLSCSPISGHRSVSWYQQTPGQGLQFLFEYFSETQRNKGNFPGRFSGRQFSNSRSEMNVSTLELGDSALYLCASSLAGYTEAFFGQGTRLTVV.

This chain connects TRBV7-3 to TRBJ2-5; no firm D call. The V gene lost 5 bases and the J gene lost 4 bases, with 11 bases spanning the gap. CDR1 is SGHTA, CDR2 FQGTGA, per germline. The CDR3 totals 13 residues. The CDR3 spells CASSPGLGETQYF. DNA for the CDR3: TGTGCCAGCAGCCCTGGGCTGGGAGAGACCCAGTACTTC. Combining the CDR3 with reference TRBV7-3 and TRBJ2-5 gives the whole variable domain GAGVSQTPSNKVTEKGKYVELRCDPISGHTALYWYRQSLGQGPEFLIYFQGTGAADDSGLPNDRFFAVRPEGSVSTLKIQRTERGDSAVYLCASSPGLGETQYFGPGTRLLVL.

The DNA for the CDR3 is TGTGCCAGCAGCCAATTGCTCGGGAGAGCTAACTATGGCTACACCTTC. Its protein product is CASSQLLGRANYGYTF. The chain joins TRBV4-2 to TRBJ1-2; D is unclear. V was shortened by 2 bases and J by 0 bases, with 13 bases between the two germline ends. The CDR3 consists of 16 residues. CDR1 is LGHNA, CDR2 YNFKEQ, per germline.

The J gene is TRBJ1-5, the V gene TRBV11-3; a weak D match, TRBD1 (5 bases). This CDR3 has 16 amino acids. Germline V gene lookup returns CDR1 SGHNT and CDR2 YENEEA. The V gene lost 2 bases and the J gene lost 3 bases, with 14 bases spanning the gap. In DNA, the CDR3 is TGTGCCAGCAGCTTAAAATCCCAGGGACTCAATCAGCCCCAGCATTTT. Protein: CASSLKSQGLNQPQHF. Complete variable domain (other parts from reference TRBV11-3 and TRBJ1-5): EAGVVQSPRYKIIEKKQPVAFWCNPISGHNTLYWYLQNLGQGPELLIRYENEEAVDDSQLPKDRFSAERLKGVDSTLKIQPAELGDSAVYLCASSLKSQGLNQPQHFGDGTRLSIL.

The chain joins TRBV29-1 to TRBJ2-2; unclear D gene. The V end lost 4 bases, the J end lost 2 bases, and 11 bases lay between the germline ends. This CDR3 comprises 14 residues. Germline-derived CDR1 and CDR2 are SQVTM and ANQGSEA. The CDR3 bases are TGCAGCGTTGCTGGGCAGGCCAACACCGGGGAGCTGTTTTTT. Amino acid sequence: CSVAGQANTGELFF.

CDR3: CASSLDSNQPQHF. CDR3 nucleotides: TGTGCCAGCAGTTTGGACTCTAATCAGCCCCAGCATTTT. The V call is TRBV28, the J call TRBJ1-5; no reliable D call. This CDR3 has 13 amino acids. V lost 3 bases and J lost 4, with 7 bases in between. CDR1 is MDHEN and CDR2 is SYDVKM in the germline V gene. The full variable domain, with the rest looked up from reference TRBV28 and TRBJ1-5, is DVKVTQSSRYLVKRTGEKVFLECVQDMDHENMFWYRQDPGLGLRLIYFSYDVKMKEKGDIPEGYSVSREKKERFSLILESASTNQTSMYLCASSLDSNQPQHFGDGTRLSIL.

This clone was counted a single time. CDR3 amino acids: CASSVVSRDGEQFF. As DNA, the CDR3 is TGTGCCAGCAGCGTCGTGTCGCGGGATGGTGAGCAGTTCTTC. J is TRBJ2-1 and V is TRBV9, with a possible D match to TRBD2 (6 bases). The germline V gene encodes CDR1 SGDLS and CDR2 YYNGEE. The CDR3 has 14 residues. The V end was cut by 2 bases, the J end by 9 bases, with 15 bases between.

The chain couples TRBV18 to TRBJ2-7; 11 nucleotides line up with TRBD1. Unmatched junction bases numbered 2, after V lost 2 bases and J lost 5 bases. The CDR3 loop spans 14 amino acids. The germline CDR1 and CDR2 sequences are KGHSH and LQKENI. The CDR3 region has the DNA TGTGCCAGCTCACCAGGGACAGGGGGGGACGAGCAGTACTTC. Its translation: CASSPGTGGDEQYF.

This clone is a singleton in its sample. The chain combines TRBV7-9 with TRBJ2-1; 8 nucleotides match TRBD2. The CDR3 consists of 14 residues. Germline CDR1 SEHNR, CDR2 FQNEAQ (reference sequence). CDR3 nucleotide sequence: TGTGCTACCCGCCCAGCGGGAGAAGGCAATGAGCAGTTCTTC. Translated: CATRPAGEGNEQFF.

V is TRBV23-1 and J is TRBJ1-5; the D gene is possibly TRBD1 (6 bases). TRBV23-1 is placed among ORFs of uncertain function. The length of the CDR3 is 15 residues. V lost 1 base, J lost 6 bases, and 13 bases lay in between. CDR3 loop: CASSQYRQGSQPQHF. CDR3 nucleotide sequence: TGCGCCAGCAGTCAATACCGGCAGGGGAGTCAGCCCCAGCATTTT.

J is TRBJ2-7 and V is TRBV18; D uncertain. Germline CDR1 is KGHSH and CDR2 is LQKENI. The CDR3 is made up of 13 amino acids. V gave up 3 bases and J gave up 3 bases, with 9 bases separating them. CDR3 residues: CASSPTEFYEQYF. The CDR3 nucleotides read TGTGCCAGCTCACCCACGGAGTTCTACGAGCAGTACTTC.

About this clone: This specimen includes other DNA sequences encoding the same CDR3. CDR3 loop: CSVDRFPEAFF. CDR3 sequence (DNA): TGCAGCGTGGACAGGTTCCCTGAAGCTTTCTTT. The rearrangement links TRBV29-1 to TRBJ1-1, with 7 positions matching TRBD1. Germline V lookup: CDR1 SQVTM, CDR2 ANQGSEA. This CDR3 is built from 11 residues. The J segment lost 6 bases and the V segment lost 6 bases, leaving 4 bases of the junction unmatched.

The V call is TRBV19, the J call TRBJ1-2; a possible D gene is TRBD1 (6 bases). The CDR3 is made up of 14 amino acids. CDR1 and CDR2 from the germline V gene are LNHDA and SQIVND (reference sequence). V dropped 4 bases and J dropped 7 bases, with 16 bases sitting between them. The DNA of the CDR3 is TGTGCCAGTAGTAACCAGGGGACAAGAAGTGGCTACACCTTC. This encodes CASSNQGTRSGYTF.

The chain couples TRBV28 to TRBJ2-1; 7 nucleotides match TRBD1. The CDR3 has 16 amino acids. Per the germline V gene, CDR1 is MDHEN and CDR2 is SYDVKM. The V gene end was trimmed by 6 bases and the J gene end by 0 bases; junction bases not matched to a gene: 8. CDR3: CASSRQGVGSYNEQFF. For the CDR3, the DNA is TGTGCCAGCAGCCGCCAGGGGGTCGGCTCCTACAATGAGCAGTTCTTC.

The rearrangement joins TRBV5-1 to TRBJ1-2, with 7 bases matching TRBD1. The germline V gene encodes CDR1 SGHRS and CDR2 YFSETQ. The junction had 7 bases not matched to a gene; V was cut back by 1 base and J by 4 bases. The CDR3 totals 15 residues. CDR3 DNA: TGCGCCAGCAGCTTGACAGGGGATCCCTCCTATGGCTACACCTTC. It translates to CASSLTGDPSYGYTF. Drawing the rest from reference TRBV5-1 and TRBJ1-2, the complete variable domain is KAGVTQTPRYLIKTRGQQVTLSCSPISGHRSVSWYQQTPGQGLQFLFEYFSETQRNKGNFPGRFSGRQFSNSRSEMNVSTLELGDSALYLCASSLTGDPSYGYTFGSGTRLTVV.

This clone has a single count. The CDR3 loop is CAISERWGQTYSNQPQHF. Written as DNA, the CDR3 is TGTGCCATCAGTGAAAGGTGGGGACAGACGTATAGCAATCAGCCCCAGCATTTT. The rearrangement joins TRBV10-3 to TRBJ1-5; 7 bases fit TRBD1. Germline CDR1 is ENHRY and CDR2 is SYGVKD. CDR3 length: 18 amino acids. Trimming at V came to 3 bases and at J to 0 bases, leaving 11 bases not matched to a gene.

The chain links TRBV7-8 to TRBJ2-1, with 9 positions matching TRBD1. Germline V CDR1 and CDR2: SGHVS, FQNEAQ. The CDR3 consists of 15 residues. J gave up 7 bases and V 7 bases, and 11 bases lay outside the gene matches. Here the CDR3 reads CASKLRGTGKNEQFF. For the CDR3, the DNA is TGTGCCAGCAAACTTCGCGGGACAGGGAAAAATGAGCAGTTCTTC.

The J gene is TRBJ1-2, the V gene TRBV5-4; no clear D gene. This CDR3 has 13 residues. Germline V gives CDR1 SGHNT, CDR2 YYREEE (reference sequence). The V and J ends lost 0 bases and 8 bases respectively, with 11 bases between them. CDR3 coding DNA: TGTGCCAGCAGCTTGGATCACAGCCGGGGCTACACCTTC. This gives the protein CASSLDHSRGYTF.

This chain uses TRBV19 with TRBJ2-7, with 8 nucleotides matching TRBD1. CDR3 length: 14 residues. V trimming: 5 bases; J trimming: 0 bases; junction bases outside the gene matches: 3. Germline loops: CDR1 LNHDA, CDR2 SQIVND (reference sequence). The CDR3 sequence: CASSRDRFSYEQYF. The CDR3 DNA is TGTGCCAGTAGTCGGGACAGGTTCTCCTACGAGCAGTACTTC.

V and J are TRBV13 and TRBJ2-6; 7 nucleotides line up with TRBD1. J lost 2 bases, V lost 6 bases, and 7 bases had no gene match. Germline-derived CDR1 and CDR2 are PRHDT and FYEKMQ (reference sequence). The CDR3 is made up of 16 amino acids. The CDR3: CASRKDRSTGANVLTF. CDR3 nucleotides: TGTGCCAGCAGGAAGGACAGGTCTACTGGGGCCAACGTCCTGACTTTC.

This chain connects TRBV19 to TRBJ1-2; TRBD1 might be the D (6 bases). Per the germline V gene, CDR1 is LNHDA and CDR2 is SQIVND (reference sequence). The CDR3 has 15 residues. Trimming pared 7 bases from V and 0 bases from J, leaving 15 bases between. The CDR3 sequence: CASKPMGAPNYGYTF. DNA of the CDR3: TGTGCCAGTAAACCCATGGGGGCACCTAACTATGGCTACACCTTC.

The genes are TRBV9 and TRBJ2-1, with D unclear. This CDR3 has 16 residues. The V end lost 0 bases, the J end lost 4 bases, and 14 bases lay between the germline ends. Germline CDR1 and CDR2: SGDLS and YYNGEE. CDR3: CASSVVATNWYNEQFF. Here the CDR3 DNA reads TGTGCCAGCAGCGTAGTAGCAACCAACTGGTACAATGAGCAGTTCTTC.

This chain links TRBV27 with TRBJ2-3; 11 bases fit TRBD1. Germline lookup yields CDR1 MNHEY and CDR2 SMNVEV (reference sequence). This CDR3 is 14 amino acids long. With 4 bases clipped from V and 6 bases from J, the junction kept 3 bases outside the gene matches. CDR3 region: CASSSRDRGDTQYF. Here the CDR3 DNA reads TGTGCCAGCAGTTCCCGGGACAGGGGGGATACGCAGTATTTT.

The sample holds one count of this clone. The chain joins TRBV2 to TRBJ2-5; 9 nucleotides match TRBD1. This CDR3 comprises 15 residues. The ends lost 7 bases at V and 5 bases at J; junction bases unmatched: 11. Germline V gene lookup returns CDR1 SNHLY and CDR2 FYNNEI. In nucleotides, the CDR3 is TGTGCCAGCATGGGCGGGACAGGGAGCCTCGAGACCCAGTACTTC. Amino acids: CASMGGTGSLETQYF.

This chain joins TRBV29-1 and TRBJ2-1; D is uncertain. Deletions cut 3 bases from V and 0 bases from J, with 9 bases between. The V gene's germline CDR1 is SQVTM and CDR2 ANQGSEA. There are 14 residues in the CDR3. CDR3 region: CSVDRSSSYNEQFF. The CDR3 bases are TGCAGCGTTGACCGGAGCAGCTCCTACAATGAGCAGTTCTTC.

The rearrangement uses TRBV12-3 or TRBV12-4 and TRBJ1-5, with D maybe TRBD1 (5 bases). The CDR3 contains 13 residues. Trimming shortened V by 6 bases and J by 4 bases, and 10 bases separated the two germline ends. CDR3 residues: CASRTQGNQPQHF. DNA for the CDR3: TGTGCCAGCAGGACCCAGGGAAATCAGCCCCAGCATTTT.